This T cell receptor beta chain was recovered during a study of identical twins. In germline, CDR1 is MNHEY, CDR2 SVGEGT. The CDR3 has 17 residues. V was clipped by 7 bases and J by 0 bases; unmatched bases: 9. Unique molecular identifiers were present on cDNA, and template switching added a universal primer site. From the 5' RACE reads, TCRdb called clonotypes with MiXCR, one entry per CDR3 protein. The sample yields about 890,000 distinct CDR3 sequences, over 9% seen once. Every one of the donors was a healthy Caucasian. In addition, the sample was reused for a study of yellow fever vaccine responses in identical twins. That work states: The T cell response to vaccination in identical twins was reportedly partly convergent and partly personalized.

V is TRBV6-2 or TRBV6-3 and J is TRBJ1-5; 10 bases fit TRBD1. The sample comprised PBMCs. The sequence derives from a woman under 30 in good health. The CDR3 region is CASKARDRGGSNQPQHF. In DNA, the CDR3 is TGTGCCAGCAAAGCCCGGGACAGGGGAGGTAGCAATCAGCCCCAGCATTTT.